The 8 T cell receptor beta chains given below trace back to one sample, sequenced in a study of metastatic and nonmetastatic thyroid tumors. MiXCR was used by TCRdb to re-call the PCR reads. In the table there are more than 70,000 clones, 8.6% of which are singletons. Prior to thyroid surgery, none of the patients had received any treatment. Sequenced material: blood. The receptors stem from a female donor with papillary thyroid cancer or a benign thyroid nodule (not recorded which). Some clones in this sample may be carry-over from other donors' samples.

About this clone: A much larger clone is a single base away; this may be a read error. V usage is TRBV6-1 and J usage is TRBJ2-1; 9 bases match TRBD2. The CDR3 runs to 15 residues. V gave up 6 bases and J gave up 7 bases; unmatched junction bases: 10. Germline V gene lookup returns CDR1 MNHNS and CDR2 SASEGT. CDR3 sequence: CASSKLAGGPNEQFF. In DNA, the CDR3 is TGTGCCAGCAGCAAACTCGCGGGGGGGCCTAATGAGCAGTTCTTC.

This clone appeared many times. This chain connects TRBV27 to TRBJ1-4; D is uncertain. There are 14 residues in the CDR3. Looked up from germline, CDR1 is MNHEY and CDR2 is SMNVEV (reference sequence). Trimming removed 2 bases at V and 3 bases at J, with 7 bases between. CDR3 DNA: TGTGCCAGCAGTTTAGTGGGGTCTAATGAAAAACTGTTTTTT. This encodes CASSLVGSNEKLFF.

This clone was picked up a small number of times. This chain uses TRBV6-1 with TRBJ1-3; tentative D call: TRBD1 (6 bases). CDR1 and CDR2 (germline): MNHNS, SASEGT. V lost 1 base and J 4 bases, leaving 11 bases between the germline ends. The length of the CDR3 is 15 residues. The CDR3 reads CASSEVGGGGNTIYF. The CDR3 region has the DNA TGTGCCAGCAGTGAAGTAGGGGGGGGAGGAAACACCATATATTTT.

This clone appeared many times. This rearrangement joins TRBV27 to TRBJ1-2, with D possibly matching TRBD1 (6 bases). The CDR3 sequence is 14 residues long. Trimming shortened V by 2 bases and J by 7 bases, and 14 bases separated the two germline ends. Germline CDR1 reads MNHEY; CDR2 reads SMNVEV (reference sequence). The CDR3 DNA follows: TGTGCCAGCAGTTTAAGGGGGGGGCGAGGTGGCTACACCTTC. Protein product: CASSLRGGRGGYTF.

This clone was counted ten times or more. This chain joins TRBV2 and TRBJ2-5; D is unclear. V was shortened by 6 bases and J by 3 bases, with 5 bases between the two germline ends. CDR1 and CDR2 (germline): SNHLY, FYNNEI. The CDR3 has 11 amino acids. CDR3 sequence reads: CASRTEETQYF. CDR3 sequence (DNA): TGTGCCAGCAGGACCGAAGAGACCCAGTACTTC.

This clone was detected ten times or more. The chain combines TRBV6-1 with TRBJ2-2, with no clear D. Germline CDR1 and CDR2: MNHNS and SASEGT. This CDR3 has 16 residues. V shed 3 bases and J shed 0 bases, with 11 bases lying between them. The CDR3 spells CASSDSTVSNTGELFF. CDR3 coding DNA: TGTGCCAGCAGTGACTCAACAGTTTCGAACACCGGGGAGCTGTTTTTT.

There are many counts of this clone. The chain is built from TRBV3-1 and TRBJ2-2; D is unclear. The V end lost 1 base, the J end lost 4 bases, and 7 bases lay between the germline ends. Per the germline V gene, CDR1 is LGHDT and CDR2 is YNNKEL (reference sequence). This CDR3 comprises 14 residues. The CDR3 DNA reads TGTGCCAGCAGCCAAGCAACACGCACCGGGGAGCTGTTTTTT. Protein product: CASSQATRTGELFF. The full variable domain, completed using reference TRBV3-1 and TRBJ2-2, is DTAVSQTPKYLVTQMGNDKSIKCEQNLGHDTMYWYKQDSKKFLKIMFSYNNKELIINETVPNRFSPKSPDKAHLNLHINSLELGDSAVYFCASSQATRTGELFFGEGSRLTVL.

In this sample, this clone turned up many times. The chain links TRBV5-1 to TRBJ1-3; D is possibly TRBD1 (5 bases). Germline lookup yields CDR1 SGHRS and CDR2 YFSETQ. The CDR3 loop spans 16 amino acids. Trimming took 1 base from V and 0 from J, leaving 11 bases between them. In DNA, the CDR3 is TGCGCCAGCAGCTTGCGGGGCGCCATCTCTGGAAACACCATATATTTT. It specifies CASSLRGAISGNTIYF.